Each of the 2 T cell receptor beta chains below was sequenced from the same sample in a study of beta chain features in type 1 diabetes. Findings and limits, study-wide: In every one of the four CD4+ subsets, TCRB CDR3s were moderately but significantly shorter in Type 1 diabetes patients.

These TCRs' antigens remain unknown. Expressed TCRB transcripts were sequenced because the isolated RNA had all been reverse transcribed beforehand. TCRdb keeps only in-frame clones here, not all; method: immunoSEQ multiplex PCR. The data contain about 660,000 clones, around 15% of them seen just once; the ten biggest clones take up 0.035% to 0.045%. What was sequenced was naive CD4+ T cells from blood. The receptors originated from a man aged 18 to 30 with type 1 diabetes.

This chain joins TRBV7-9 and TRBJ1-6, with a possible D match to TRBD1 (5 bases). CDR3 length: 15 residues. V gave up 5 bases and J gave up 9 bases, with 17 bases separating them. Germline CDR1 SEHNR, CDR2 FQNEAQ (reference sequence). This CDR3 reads CASSDGQGGRSPLHF. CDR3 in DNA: TGTGCCAGCAGCGATGGGCAGGGCGGTCGTTCACCCCTCCACTTT.

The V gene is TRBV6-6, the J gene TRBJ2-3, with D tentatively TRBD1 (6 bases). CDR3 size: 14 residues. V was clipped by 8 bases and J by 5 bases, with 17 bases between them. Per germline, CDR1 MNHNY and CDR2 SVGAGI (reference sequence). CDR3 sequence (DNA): TGTGCCAGCGCGTTACAGGGAATGGGAGATACGCAGTATTTT. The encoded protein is CASALQGMGDTQYF.